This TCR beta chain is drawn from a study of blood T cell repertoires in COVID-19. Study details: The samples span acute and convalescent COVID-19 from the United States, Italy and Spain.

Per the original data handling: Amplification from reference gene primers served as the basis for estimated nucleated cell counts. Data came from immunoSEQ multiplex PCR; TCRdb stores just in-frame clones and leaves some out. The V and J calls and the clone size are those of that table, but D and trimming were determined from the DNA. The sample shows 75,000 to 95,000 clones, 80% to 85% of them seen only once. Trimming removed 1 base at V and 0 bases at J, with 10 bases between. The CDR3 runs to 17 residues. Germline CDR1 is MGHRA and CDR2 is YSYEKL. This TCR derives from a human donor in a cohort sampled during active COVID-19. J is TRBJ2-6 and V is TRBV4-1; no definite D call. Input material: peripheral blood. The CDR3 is CASSQAARNSGANVLTF. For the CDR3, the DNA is TGCGCCAGCAGCCAAGCGGCCAGGAACTCTGGGGCCAACGTCCTGACTTTC.